This T cell receptor beta chain was sequenced during a study of blood T cell repertoires in COVID-19. Turning to the study itself: Acute-phase and convalescent COVID-19 samples originated in the United States, Italy and Spain. In each case, the material was cDNA or gDNA derived from T cells, B-cell-depleted T cells, or PBMCs.

CDR3 length equals 12 residues. V was pared by 4 bases and J by 9 bases, with 10 bases between. In the authors' methods: Reference gene primer amplification in the assay estimated nucleated cell counts. Measured with immunoSEQ multiplex PCR; TCRdb has only the in-frame clones, and not every one. That table supplies the V and J calls and clone size; D and trimming were determined from the DNA. The sample contains some 150,000 clones, about four fifths of which appear only once. The sequenced sample consisted of peripheral blood. The J gene is TRBJ1-5, the V gene TRBV12-3 or TRBV12-4; TRBD1 is a possible D gene (5 bases). The source of this sequence is a woman older than 75 with acute or convalescent COVID-19. The CDR3 is CASSSGHLPQHF. Written as DNA, the CDR3 is TGTGCCAGCAGTTCTGGACACTTGCCCCAGCATTTT.